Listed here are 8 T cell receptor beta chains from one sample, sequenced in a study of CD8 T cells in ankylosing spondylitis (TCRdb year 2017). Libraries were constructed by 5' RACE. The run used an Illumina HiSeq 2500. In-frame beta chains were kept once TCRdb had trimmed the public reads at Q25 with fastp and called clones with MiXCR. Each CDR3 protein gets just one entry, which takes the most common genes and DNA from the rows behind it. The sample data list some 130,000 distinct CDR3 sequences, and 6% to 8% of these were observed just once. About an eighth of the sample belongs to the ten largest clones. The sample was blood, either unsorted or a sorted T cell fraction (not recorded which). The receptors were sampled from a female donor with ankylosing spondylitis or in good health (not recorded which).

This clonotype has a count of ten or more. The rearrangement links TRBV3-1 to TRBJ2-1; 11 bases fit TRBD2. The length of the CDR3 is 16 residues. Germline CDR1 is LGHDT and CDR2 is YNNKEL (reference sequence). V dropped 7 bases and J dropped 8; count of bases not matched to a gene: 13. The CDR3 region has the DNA TGTGCCAGCAATAGGGGGACTCTAGCGGGGGGCGATGAGCAGTTCTTC. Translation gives CASNRGTLAGGDEQFF.

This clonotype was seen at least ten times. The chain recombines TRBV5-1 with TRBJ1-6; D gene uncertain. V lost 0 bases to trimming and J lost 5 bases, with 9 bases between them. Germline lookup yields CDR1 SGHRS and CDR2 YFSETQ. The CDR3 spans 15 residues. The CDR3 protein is CASSLGWGNNSPLHF. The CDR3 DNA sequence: TGCGCCAGCAGCTTGGGGTGGGGAAATAATTCACCCCTCCACTTT.

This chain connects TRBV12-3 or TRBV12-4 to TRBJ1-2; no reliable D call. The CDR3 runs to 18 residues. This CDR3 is CTLSLEGPNSLLNYGYTF. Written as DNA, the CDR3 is TGTACCCTCAGTTTAGAAGGGCCCAACTCCCTGCTTAACTATGGCTACACCTTC.

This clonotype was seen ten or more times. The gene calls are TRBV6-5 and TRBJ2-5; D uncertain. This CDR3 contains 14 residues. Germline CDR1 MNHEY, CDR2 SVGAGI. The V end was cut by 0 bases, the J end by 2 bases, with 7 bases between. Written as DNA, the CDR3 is TGTGCCAGCAGTTACTCGCTCGGTCAAGAGACCCAGTACTTC. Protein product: CASSYSLGQETQYF.

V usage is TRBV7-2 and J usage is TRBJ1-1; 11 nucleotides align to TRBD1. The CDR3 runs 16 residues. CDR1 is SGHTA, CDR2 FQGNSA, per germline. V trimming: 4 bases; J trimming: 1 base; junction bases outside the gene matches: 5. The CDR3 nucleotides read TGTGCCAGCAGCTCCCGGACAGGGGGCGGGAACACTGAAGCTTTCTTT. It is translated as CASSSRTGGGNTEAFF.

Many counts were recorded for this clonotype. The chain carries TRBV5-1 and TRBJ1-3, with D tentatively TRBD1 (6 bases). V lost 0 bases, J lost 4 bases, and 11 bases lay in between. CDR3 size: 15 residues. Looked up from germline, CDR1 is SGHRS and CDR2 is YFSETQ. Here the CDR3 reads CASSLVGAPGNTIYF. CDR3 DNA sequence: TGCGCCAGCAGCTTGGTGGGGGCGCCCGGAAACACCATATATTTT. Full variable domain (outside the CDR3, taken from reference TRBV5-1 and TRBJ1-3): KAGVTQTPRYLIKTRGQQVTLSCSPISGHRSVSWYQQTPGQGLQFLFEYFSETQRNKGNFPGRFSGRQFSNSRSEMNVSTLELGDSALYLCASSLVGAPGNTIYFGEGSWLTVV.

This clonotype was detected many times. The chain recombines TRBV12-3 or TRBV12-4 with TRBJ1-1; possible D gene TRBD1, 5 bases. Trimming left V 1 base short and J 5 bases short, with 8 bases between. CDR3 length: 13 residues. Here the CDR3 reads CASSLEEGTEAFF. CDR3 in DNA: TGTGCCAGCAGTTTAGAGGAGGGGACTGAAGCTTTCTTT.

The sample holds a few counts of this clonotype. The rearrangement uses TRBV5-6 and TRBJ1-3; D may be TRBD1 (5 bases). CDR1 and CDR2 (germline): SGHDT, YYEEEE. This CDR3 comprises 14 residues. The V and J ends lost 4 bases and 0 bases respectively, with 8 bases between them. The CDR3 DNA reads TGTGCCAGCAGCCGACAGCTCTCTGGAAACACCATATATTTT. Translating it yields CASSRQLSGNTIYF.